These 30 T cell receptor beta chains came from one sample sequenced in a study of OX40 agonist ivuxolimab in advanced cancers. Sequenced by immunoSEQ multiplex PCR; TCRdb stores in-frame clones only, minus some. The sample lists about 40,000 clones, around 88% occurring once. The specimen was CD4+ or CD8+ T cells sorted from blood, collected in a trial of the OX40 agonist ivuxolimab. The origin of the receptors is an adult with an advanced solid tumor such as melanoma, head and neck, liver or kidney cancer.

The rearrangement joins TRBV20-1 to TRBJ2-7; D remains ambiguous. The ends were cut back, 2 bases at V and 9 bases at J, with 8 bases in the middle. CDR1 is DFQATT and CDR2 is SNEGSKA in the germline V gene (reference sequence). CDR3 length equals 10 residues. The CDR3: CSARLVTQYF. CDR3 DNA: TGCAGTGCTAGATTGGTTACGCAGTACTTC.

The chain is built from TRBV6-5 and TRBJ1-5, with D uncertain. The CDR3 totals 14 residues. The germline CDR1 and CDR2 sequences are MNHEY and SVGAGI. The V gene lost 0 bases and the J gene lost 9 bases, with 12 bases spanning the gap. The CDR3 sequence is CASSYSAREAPQHF. For the CDR3, the DNA is TGTGCCAGCAGTTACTCGGCCCGGGAAGCGCCCCAGCATTTT.

V is TRBV6-1 and J is TRBJ2-5; TRBD2 matches 13 bases. The J call is doubtful: the DNA matches TRBJ2-7 better. Germline lookup yields CDR1 MNHNS and CDR2 SASEGT. This CDR3 is built from 18 residues. CDR3 protein: CASSDMGLAGYLTYEQYF. The CDR3 coding sequence is TGTGCCAGCAGTGATATGGGACTAGCGGGATATCTTACCTACGAGCAGTACTTC.

This chain joins TRBV14 and TRBJ1-1; no clear D gene. V dropped 4 bases and J dropped 5 bases, with 14 bases sitting between them. Germline V lookup: CDR1 SGHDN, CDR2 FVKESK. This CDR3 contains 14 residues. Written as DNA, the CDR3 is TGTGCCAGCAGCCTCATAAGGGCGGGGACTGAAGCTTTCTTT. Residues: CASSLIRAGTEAFF. Full variable domain (outside the CDR3, taken from reference TRBV14 and TRBJ1-1): EAGVTQFPSHSVIEKGQTVTLRCDPISGHDNLYWYRRVMGKEIKFLLHFVKESKQDESGMPNNRFLAERTGGTYSTLKVQPAELEDSGVYFCASSLIRAGTEAFFGQGTRLTVV.

The V call is TRBV27, the J call TRBJ2-1, with 7 bases matching TRBD2. There are 15 residues in the CDR3. Germline V CDR1 and CDR2: MNHEY, SMNVEV (reference sequence). J was trimmed by 6 bases and V by 5 bases; bases with no gene match: 10. The CDR3 bases are TGTGCCAGCAGTCCATATAGCGGGTGGGCCAATGAGCAGTTCTTC. Protein sequence: CASSPYSGWANEQFF.

The rearrangement joins TRBV27 to TRBJ2-1, with 7 bases identical to TRBD2. This CDR3 comprises 13 residues. Germline V gives CDR1 MNHEY, CDR2 SMNVEV (reference sequence). V shed 0 bases, J shed 10 bases, and the junction held 3 bases outside the gene matches. CDR3 loop: CASSLSGGGEQFF. In nucleotides, the CDR3 is TGTGCCAGCAGTTTATCGGGGGGAGGGGAGCAGTTCTTC.

This clone was counted a single time. The chain carries TRBV6-5 and TRBJ2-1, with D maybe TRBD2 (5 bases). CDR1 is MNHEY, CDR2 SVGAGI, per germline. The CDR3 has 15 amino acids. With 2 bases removed from V and 3 bases from J, the gap between germline ends came to 11 bases. Written as DNA, the CDR3 is TGTGCCAGCAGTTACGAGGGCAATTTCTACAATGAGCAGTTCTTC. This translates into CASSYEGNFYNEQFF.

The chain links TRBV7-9 to TRBJ2-7; no clear D. The germline CDR1 and CDR2 sequences are SEHNR and FQNEAQ (reference sequence). The CDR3 totals 17 residues. Trimming pared 0 bases from V and 1 base from J, leaving 16 bases between. CDR3 region: CASSLASKGSVSYEQYF. The CDR3, as DNA: TGTGCCAGCAGCTTAGCCTCCAAGGGAAGTGTATCCTACGAGCAGTACTTC.

This chain connects TRBV6-5 to TRBJ1-2; D is uncertain. Germline loops: CDR1 MNHEY, CDR2 SVGAGI. CDR3 length: 13 amino acids. The V end lost 5 bases, the J end lost 0 bases, and 7 bases lay between the germline ends. The CDR3 DNA sequence: TGTGCCAGCAGTAGGCACCCTAACTATGGCTACACCTTC. Translation gives CASSRHPNYGYTF.

The rearrangement uses TRBV27 and TRBJ2-1, with 9 bases aligning to TRBD2. V lost 4 bases, J lost 8 bases, and 12 bases stayed unmatched. Germline-derived CDR1 and CDR2 are MNHEY and SMNVEV (reference sequence). CDR3 length: 16 amino acids. The CDR3 loop reads CASSSPGVAGDDEQFF. CDR3 bases: TGTGCCAGCAGTTCCCCAGGGGTAGCGGGAGACGATGAGCAGTTCTTC.

The V gene is TRBV29-1, the J gene TRBJ1-2; D call uncertain. The CDR3 has 11 residues. Trimming stripped 6 bases from V and 2 bases from J, with 7 bases between. Germline loops: CDR1 SQVTM, CDR2 ANQGSEA. The CDR3 loop reads CSVTDNYGYTF. As DNA, the CDR3 is TGCAGCGTGACCGACAACTATGGCTACACCTTC.

The rearrangement joins TRBV10-3 to TRBJ2-1, with D tentatively TRBD2 (6 bases). Trimming removed 6 bases from V and 3 bases from J, with 18 bases in between. Germline CDR1 and CDR2: ENHRY and SYGVKD. There are 16 residues in the CDR3. CDR3 DNA sequence: TGTGCCATCAGGGATCGGGAGACCGGGGACTACAATGAGCAGTTCTTC. Encoded protein: CAIRDRETGDYNEQFF.

V gene TRBV27 combines with J gene TRBJ2-2; D is perhaps TRBD1 (6 bases). The germline CDR1 and CDR2 sequences are MNHEY and SMNVEV (reference sequence). CDR3 length: 15 amino acids. Trimming shortened V by 8 bases and J by 0 bases, and 13 bases separated the two germline ends. CDR3 region: CASGLQGPNTGELFF. CDR3 DNA sequence: TGTGCCAGCGGGCTGCAGGGGCCGAACACCGGGGAGCTGTTTTTT.

In the case of this clone: A read error may explain this, as a much larger clone is one base away. The chain employs TRBV9 and TRBJ2-1; no firm D call. The CDR3 loop spans 14 amino acids. Germline V gene lookup returns CDR1 SGDLS and CDR2 YYNGEE. The chain's CDR3 is CTSSVGGAPNEQFF. The CDR3, as DNA: TGTACCAGCAGCGTAGGTGGAGCACCCAATGAGCAGTTCTTC.

The rearrangement links TRBV19 to TRBJ1-1; the D is unclear. V was clipped by 5 bases and J by 6 bases, with 13 bases between them. Germline loops: CDR1 LNHDA, CDR2 SQIVND (reference sequence). CDR3 size: 13 residues. The CDR3 region has the DNA TGTGCCAGTAGTTACTCGGTTTGGGCTGAAGCTTTCTTT. Protein: CASSYSVWAEAFF.

CDR3 sequence: CASSSTVYRTYSGANVLTF. CDR3 sequence (DNA): TGTGCCAGCAGCTCCACCGTCTACCGCACCTACTCTGGGGCCAACGTCCTGACTTTC. This sequence joins TRBV7-9 and TRBJ2-6; D not certain. The V and J ends lost 4 bases and 0 bases respectively, with 19 bases between them. CDR3 size: 19 residues. CDR1 SEHNR and CDR2 FQNEAQ come from the germline V gene (reference sequence).

DNA of the CDR3: TGTGCCAGCAGCAGCCTCTCTAGCGGGAGCTACGAGCAGTACTTC. Its translation: CASSSLSSGSYEQYF. The chain has TRBV9 and TRBJ2-7; 10 nucleotides agree with TRBD2. Germline trimming cut 4 bases from V and 3 bases from J; bases unmatched to any gene: 7. Germline V gene sequence: CDR1 SGDLS, CDR2 YYNGEE. CDR3 length: 15 amino acids. The entire variable domain, with the rest obtained from reference TRBV9 and TRBJ2-7, is as follows: DSGVTQTPKHLITATGQRVTLRCSPRSGDLSVYWYQQSLDQGLQFLIQYYNGEERAKGNILERFSAQQFPDLHSELNLSSLELGDSALYFCASSSLSSGSYEQYFGPGTRLTVT.

The chain is built from TRBV13 and TRBJ2-7; D not resolved. The CDR3 extends over 12 amino acids. Trimming took off 5 bases at V and 0 bases at J, with 5 bases between the two ends. The V gene's germline CDR1 is PRHDT and CDR2 FYEKMQ (reference sequence). CDR3 bases: TGTGCCAGCAGCGTATACTCCTACGAGCAGTACTTC. As protein: CASSVYSYEQYF.

The V and J genes are TRBV27 and TRBJ2-1; D not resolved. The CDR3 has 15 amino acids. CDR1 is MNHEY and CDR2 is SMNVEV in the germline V gene (reference sequence). V was trimmed by 5 bases and J by 5 bases, leaving 16 bases between them. This CDR3 reads CASSPSRQKHNEQFF. CDR3 DNA sequence: TGTGCCAGCAGTCCCTCGAGGCAGAAACACAATGAGCAGTTCTTC.

This chain uses TRBV7-8 with TRBJ1-1; perhaps TRBD1 as D (5 bases). V was pared by 5 bases and J by 6 bases, with 13 bases between. Per germline, CDR1 SGHVS and CDR2 FQNEAQ. This CDR3 contains 13 residues. CDR3 loop: CASSRDREPEAFF. The CDR3 region has the DNA TGTGCCAGCAGCCGGGACCGCGAGCCTGAAGCTTTCTTT.

This clone was seen just once. CDR3 amino acids: CATYRPGQGNEQFF. CDR3 in DNA: TGTGCCACCTACCGCCCGGGACAGGGAAATGAGCAGTTCTTC. The rearrangement joins TRBV27 to TRBJ2-1, with TRBD1 matching 9 bases. CDR3 length: 14 residues. Germline CDR1 is MNHEY and CDR2 is SMNVEV (reference sequence). Trimming took 10 bases from V and 7 from J; bases not matched to a gene: 11.

The gene calls are TRBV5-1 and TRBJ2-1; D uncertain. Germline V gene sequence: CDR1 SGHRS, CDR2 YFSETQ. With 0 bases removed from V and 4 bases from J, the gap between germline ends came to 11 bases. This CDR3 spans 15 amino acids. CDR3 residues: CASSLGWGRYNEQFF. The CDR3 nucleotides read TGCGCCAGCAGCTTGGGGTGGGGTCGATACAATGAGCAGTTCTTC. The complete variable domain, with remaining parts taken from reference TRBV5-1 and TRBJ2-1, reads KAGVTQTPRYLIKTRGQQVTLSCSPISGHRSVSWYQQTPGQGLQFLFEYFSETQRNKGNFPGRFSGRQFSNSRSEMNVSTLELGDSALYLCASSLGWGRYNEQFFGPGTRLTVL.

The chain links TRBV11-2 to TRBJ2-5, with TRBD2 matching over 9 bases. The J call may be mistaken, given a closer DNA end match to TRBJ2-7. The germline V gene encodes CDR1 SGHAT and CDR2 FQNNGV. CDR3 size: 17 residues. CDR3 residues: CASSSPTSGHNSYEQYF. CDR3 nucleotides: TGTGCCAGCAGCTCCCCAACTAGCGGGCATAACTCCTACGAGCAGTACTTC.

This chain uses TRBV10-1 with TRBJ2-1, with TRBD1 as a possible D gene (5 bases). CDR3 length: 12 amino acids. Germline lookup yields CDR1 WNHNN and CDR2 SYGVQD (reference sequence). V lost 4 bases and J 6 bases, leaving 7 bases between the germline ends. Written as DNA, the CDR3 is TGCGCCAGCAGTGCTAGGGGCAATGAGCAGTTCTTC. It translates to CASSARGNEQFF.

The chain joins TRBV7-2 to TRBJ2-7; D perhaps matches TRBD1 (6 bases). The CDR3 runs to 13 residues. Germline V gene data show CDR1 as SGHTA and CDR2 as FQGNSA. V shed 5 bases and J shed 7 bases, with 15 bases lying between them. The CDR3 here is CASSTGTLLEQYF. In nucleotides, the CDR3 is TGTGCCAGCAGCACTGGGACACTCTTAGAGCAGTACTTC.

The V gene is TRBV21-1, the J gene TRBJ2-5; the D segment call TRBD1 is taken from the table without a DNA check. TRBV21-1 is a documented pseudogene. This CDR3 comprises 15 residues. This chain's CDR3 is CASSNHRDKQETQYF. Written as DNA, the CDR3 is TGTGCCAGCAGCAACCATCGGGACAAACAAGAGACCCAGTACTTC.

The chain couples TRBV27 to TRBJ2-7, with 8 bases identical to TRBD2. Trimming removed 3 bases from V and 7 bases from J; junction bases left unmatched: 11. CDR1 MNHEY and CDR2 SMNVEV come from the germline V gene (reference sequence). The length of the CDR3 is 15 residues. CDR3 nucleotides: TGTGCCAGCAGTTTGGTAGTAGCGGGAATGTGGGAGCAGTACTTC. The encoded protein is CASSLVVAGMWEQYF.

The table lists this clone with a few counts. Other DNA sequences in the sample encode the same CDR3. The chain couples TRBV18 to TRBJ1-5, with TRBD1 matching over 7 bases. Germline assignment: CDR1 KGHSH and CDR2 LQKENI. The CDR3 extends over 15 amino acids. The V and J ends lost 6 bases and 0 bases, in that order; junction bases with no gene match: 5. The CDR3 DNA sequence: TGTGCCAGCTCCGGATGGGACAGTAGCAATCAGCCCCAGCATTTT. Translated, it gives CASSGWDSSNQPQHF.

The CDR3, as DNA: TGTGCCAGCAGTTTATGGGACGGCACCTACGAGCAGTACTTC. Amino acids: CASSLWDGTYEQYF. The chain employs TRBV28 and TRBJ2-7; D is unresolved. V was pared by 0 bases and J by 2 bases, with 8 bases between. This CDR3 is 14 amino acids long. CDR1 is MDHEN, CDR2 SYDVKM, per germline.

By sample share, this clone is large. V usage is TRBV27 and J usage is TRBJ2-1; D unresolved. CDR1 is MNHEY and CDR2 is SMNVEV in the germline V gene (reference sequence). The CDR3 sequence is 15 residues long. Trimming pared 2 bases from V and 4 bases from J, leaving 12 bases between. Written as DNA, the CDR3 is TGTGCCAGCAGTTTAGAGGTCGCGATTTACAATGAGCAGTTCTTC. Its translation is CASSLEVAIYNEQFF.